This T cell receptor beta chain is from a study of blood T cell repertoires in COVID-19. The CDR3 length is 18 residues. V was cut by 2 bases and J by 1 base, with 17 bases left in between. CDR1 KGHSH and CDR2 LQKENI come from the germline V gene. The table came from immunoSEQ multiplex PCR; TCRdb's copy has only in-frame clones and leaves some out. This table has 200,000 or so clones, 85% to 90% appearing once. The chain links TRBV18 to TRBJ2-2, with D possibly being TRBD1 (6 bases). Material for sequencing was peripheral blood. The sequence was obtained from a person aged 70 to 79 with COVID-19, enrolled during active disease. CDR3 bases: TGTGCCAGCTCACCAGTGACGGGACAACCCTTGAACACCGGGGAGCTGTTTTTT. Residues: CASSPVTGQPLNTGELFF.